What follows are 6 T cell receptor beta chains derived from one specimen sequenced in a study of blood T cell repertoires in COVID-19. This table comes from immunoSEQ multiplex PCR, and its TCRdb copy is limited to in-frame clones, with some not included. In the table there are roughly 100,000 clones, around 90% of which are singletons. Material for sequencing was peripheral blood. The receptor set was obtained from a woman in her 50s in a cohort sampled during active COVID-19.

The chain couples TRBV18 to TRBJ1-5, with 9 bases identical to TRBD1. V was pared by 3 bases and J by 7 bases, with 7 bases of the junction left unmatched. Germline V lookup: CDR1 KGHSH, CDR2 LQKENI. This CDR3 is 15 amino acids long. The DNA of the CDR3 is TGTGCCAGCTCACCGCCCGGGACAGGGCAACAGCCCCAGCATTTT. This gives the protein CASSPPGTGQQPQHF.

The rearrangement joins TRBV6-6 to TRBJ2-3; D is perhaps TRBD1 (6 bases). The germline CDR1 and CDR2 sequences are MNHNY and SVGAGI (reference sequence). V lost 6 bases to trimming and J lost 3 bases, with 13 bases between them. This CDR3 has 14 amino acids. DNA of the CDR3: TGTGCCAGCAGAATCAGACAGGCGACAGATACGCAGTATTTT. It is translated as CASRIRQATDTQYF.

This clone came up a few times. The chain links TRBV5-1 to TRBJ2-7, with 8 bases that match TRBD1. Looked up from germline, CDR1 is SGHRS and CDR2 is YFSETQ. J gave up 4 bases and V 4 bases, and 7 bases lay outside the gene matches. CDR3 length equals 14 residues. The CDR3 DNA reads as TGCGCCAGCAGCCCCCCGGGACAGGAATACGAGCAGTACTTC. It encodes CASSPPGQEYEQYF.

V usage is TRBV6-2 or TRBV6-3 and J usage is TRBJ1-2; tentatively, D is TRBD1 (5 bases). Trimming removed 0 bases at V and 8 bases at J, with 13 bases between. Germline V gene data show CDR1 as MNHEY and CDR2 as SVGEGT. The CDR3 is 14 amino acids. The CDR3 DNA is TGTGCCAGCAGTTACTCGGGCAGGGCTTCAGGCTACACCTTC. This sequence encodes CASSYSGRASGYTF.

CDR3 DNA sequence: TGTGCCAGCCGTTTAAGGGGGCGGGACGGGGAGCTGTTTTTT. Protein sequence: CASRLRGRDGELFF. The V call is TRBV19, the J call TRBJ2-2, with D perhaps matching TRBD1 (7 bases). V lost 9 bases to trimming and J lost 7 bases, with 18 bases between them. The length of the CDR3 is 14 residues. Germline V gene lookup returns CDR1 LNHDA and CDR2 SQIVND (reference sequence).

J is TRBJ2-1 and V is TRBV3-1 (or the pseudogene TRBV3-2); TRBD2 aligns across 15 bases. The CDR3 covers 18 residues. The V gene end was trimmed by 4 bases and the J gene end by 9 bases; junction bases not matched to a gene: 13. CDR1 is LGHDT, CDR2 YNNKEL, per germline (reference sequence). Here the CDR3 reads CASSPGTSGRFQRREQFF. The CDR3 DNA reads as TGTGCCAGCAGCCCAGGGACTAGCGGGAGGTTTCAGCGTCGTGAGCAGTTCTTC.